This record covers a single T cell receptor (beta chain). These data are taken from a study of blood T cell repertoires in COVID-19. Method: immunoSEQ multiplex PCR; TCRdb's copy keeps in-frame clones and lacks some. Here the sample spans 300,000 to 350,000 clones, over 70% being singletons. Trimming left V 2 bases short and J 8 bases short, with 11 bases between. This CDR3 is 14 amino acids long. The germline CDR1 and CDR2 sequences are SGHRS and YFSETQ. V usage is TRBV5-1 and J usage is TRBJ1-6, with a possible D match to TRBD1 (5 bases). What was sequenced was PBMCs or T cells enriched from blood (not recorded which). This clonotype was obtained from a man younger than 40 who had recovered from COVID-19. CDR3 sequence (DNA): TGCGCCAGCAGCTTTTCACGGGACTATTCACCCCTCCACTTT. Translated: CASSFSRDYSPLHF.